The next 8 T cell receptor beta chains were all read from a single sample in a study of blood T cells in healthy people across ages. Together with a sample-barcoded 5' primer, a J-beta primer mix was included in a second PCR lasting roughly 7 to 11 cycles. TCRdb re-derived calls from the 5' RACE reads in MiXCR, one entry per CDR3 protein. Found here are roughly 700,000 distinct CDR3 sequences, approximately 50% of them singletons; the top ten hold about a third. Sequenced material: blood. Every receptor here comes from a woman aged 55 to 70 in good health.

The chain combines TRBV7-2 with TRBJ2-1, with 13 bases fitting TRBD2. The CDR3 sequence is 15 residues long. V lost 4 bases to trimming and J lost 4 bases; unmatched junction nucleotides: 1. Germline V gene data show CDR1 as SGHTA and CDR2 as FQGNSA. CDR3 loop: CASSWGLAGYNEQFF. CDR3 in DNA: TGTGCCAGCAGCTGGGGACTAGCGGGATACAATGAGCAGTTCTTC.

V usage is TRBV20-1 and J usage is TRBJ1-6, with TRBD1 as a possible D gene (5 bases). The CDR3 is 17 residues long. V lost 5 bases, J lost 0 bases, and 17 bases lay in between. Germline lookup yields CDR1 DFQATT and CDR2 SNEGSKA (reference sequence). The CDR3 DNA sequence: TGCAGTGCTCCTCCGGGGGTTAGGAGCTCCTATAATTCACCCCTCCACTTT. Translation: CSAPPGVRSSYNSPLHF.

This clonotype was seen only a few times. The chain employs TRBV20-1 and TRBJ2-7; 7 positions match TRBD1. Germline assignment: CDR1 DFQATT and CDR2 SNEGSKA (reference sequence). V lost 3 bases to trimming and J lost 5 bases; unmatched junction nucleotides: 16. The CDR3 consists of 16 residues. The CDR3 loop is CSASPSETQGVNEQYF. In DNA form, the CDR3 reads TGCAGTGCTAGCCCCTCGGAGACCCAGGGGGTCAACGAGCAGTACTTC.

The rearrangement uses TRBV5-1 and TRBJ2-5; 10 nucleotides line up with TRBD1. With 4 bases clipped from V and 3 bases from J, the junction kept 3 bases outside the gene matches. There are 14 residues in the CDR3. CDR1 and CDR2 from the germline V gene are SGHRS and YFSETQ. CDR3 nucleotide sequence: TGCGCCAGCAGCAATGGACAGGGGGAAGAGACCCAGTACTTC. Translating it yields CASSNGQGEETQYF.

V gene TRBV28 combines with J gene TRBJ2-3, with D possibly being TRBD1 or TRBD2 (5 bases each). V gave up 5 bases and J gave up 5 bases, with 11 bases separating them. Per the germline V gene, CDR1 is MDHEN and CDR2 is SYDVKM. The CDR3 contains 13 residues. The CDR3 protein is CASSPGAIDTQYF. The CDR3 DNA reads as TGTGCCAGCAGTCCCGGGGCTATAGATACGCAGTATTTT.

With regard to this clonotype: Its ends do not fully match the called genes, so a read error is possible. The CDR3 nucleotides are TGTGCCAGCAGTTGGGCCCAGGGGGGCACAGATACGGAGTATTTT. Protein: CASSWAQGGTDTEYF. The rearrangement joins TRBV12-3 or TRBV12-4 to TRBJ2-3, with D maybe TRBD1 (7 bases). The CDR3 covers 15 residues.

The chain combines TRBV20-1 with TRBJ2-1, with 7 bases aligning to TRBD1. V trimming: 6 bases; J trimming: 8 bases; junction bases outside the gene matches: 7. The CDR3 length is 12 residues. Germline V lookup: CDR1 DFQATT, CDR2 SNEGSKA (reference sequence). The CDR3 DNA is TGCAGTGCGCCGGGGACAGTGGATGAGCAGTTCTTC. Its translation: CSAPGTVDEQFF.

This clonotype was seen a few times. This rearrangement joins TRBV7-2 to TRBJ2-5, with D possibly being TRBD2 (5 bases). The DNA end is more similar to TRBJ2-7, so the J call may be wrong. This CDR3 is 15 amino acids long. The germline V gene has CDR1 SGHTA and CDR2 FQGNSA. The CDR3 DNA follows: TGTGCCAGCAGCTTAGCGACTGGAGGCGCCTACGAGCAGTACTTC. Translation: CASSLATGGAYEQYF.